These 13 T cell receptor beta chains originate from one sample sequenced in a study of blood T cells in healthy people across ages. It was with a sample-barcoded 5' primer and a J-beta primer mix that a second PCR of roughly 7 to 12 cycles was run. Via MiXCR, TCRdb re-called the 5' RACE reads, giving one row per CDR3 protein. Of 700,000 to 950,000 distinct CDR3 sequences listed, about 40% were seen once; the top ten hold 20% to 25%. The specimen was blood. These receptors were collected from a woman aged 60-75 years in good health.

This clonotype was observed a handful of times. The CDR3 nucleotides are TGTGCCAGCAGTGATCCCGGGACTAGCGGCGTCGATGAGCAGTTCTTC. Amino acid sequence: CASSDPGTSGVDEQFF. The chain joins TRBV2 to TRBJ2-1; 11 bases line up with TRBD2. The V gene end was trimmed by 3 bases and the J gene end by 8 bases; junction bases not matched to a gene: 9. Germline loops: CDR1 SNHLY, CDR2 FYNNEI. This CDR3 comprises 16 residues.

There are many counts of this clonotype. The CDR3 DNA is TGCAGCGCCAGGACAGGGGTCAGCACAGATACGCAGTATTTT. Translation gives CSARTGVSTDTQYF. The chain is built from TRBV29-1 and TRBJ2-3; 9 bases are shared with TRBD1. Losses at the gene ends were 7 bases for V and 0 bases for J; bases not matched to a gene: 5. This CDR3 is built from 14 residues. In germline, CDR1 is SQVTM, CDR2 ANQGSEA.

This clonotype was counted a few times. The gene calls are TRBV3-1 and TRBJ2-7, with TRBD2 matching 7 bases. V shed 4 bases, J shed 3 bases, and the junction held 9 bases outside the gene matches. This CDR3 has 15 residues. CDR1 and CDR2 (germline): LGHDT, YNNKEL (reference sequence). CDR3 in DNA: TGTGCCAGCAGCCGCCATCTCGAGCGGGGCTACGAGCAGTACTTC. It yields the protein CASSRHLERGYEQYF.

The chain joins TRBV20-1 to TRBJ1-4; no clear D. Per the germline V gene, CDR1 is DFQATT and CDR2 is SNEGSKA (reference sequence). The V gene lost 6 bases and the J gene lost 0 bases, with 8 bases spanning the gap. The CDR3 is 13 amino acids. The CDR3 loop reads CSATHATNEKLFF. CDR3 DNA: TGCAGTGCCACACACGCAACTAATGAAAAACTGTTTTTT.

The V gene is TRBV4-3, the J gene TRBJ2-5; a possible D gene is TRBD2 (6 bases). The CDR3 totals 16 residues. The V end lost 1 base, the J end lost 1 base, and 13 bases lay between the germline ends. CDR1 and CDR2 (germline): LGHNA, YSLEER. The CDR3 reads CASSQVIGSGQETQYF. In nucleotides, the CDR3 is TGCGCCAGCAGCCAAGTAATCGGTAGCGGCCAAGAGACCCAGTACTTC.

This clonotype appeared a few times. The CDR3 loop is CSAETGAEAFF. CDR3 in DNA: TGCAGTGCTGAGACGGGCGCTGAAGCTTTCTTT. The rearrangement joins TRBV20-1 to TRBJ1-1; unclear D gene. The CDR3 length is 11 residues. With 5 bases removed from V and 6 bases from J, the gap between germline ends came to 10 bases. The V gene's germline CDR1 is DFQATT and CDR2 SNEGSKA (reference sequence).

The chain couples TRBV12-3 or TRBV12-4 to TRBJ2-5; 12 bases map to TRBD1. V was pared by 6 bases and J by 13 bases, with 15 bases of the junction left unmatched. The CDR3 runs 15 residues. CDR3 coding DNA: TGTGCCAGCAGGAGGAGGGACAGGGGGCTCAACGAGCGGTACTTC. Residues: CASRRRDRGLNERYF.

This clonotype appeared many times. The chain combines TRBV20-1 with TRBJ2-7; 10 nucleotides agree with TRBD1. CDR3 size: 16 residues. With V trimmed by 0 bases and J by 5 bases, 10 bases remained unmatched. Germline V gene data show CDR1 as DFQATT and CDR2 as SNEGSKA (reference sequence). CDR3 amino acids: CSARDPGQGLLDEQYF. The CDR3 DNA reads TGCAGTGCTAGAGATCCGGGACAGGGGTTATTGGACGAGCAGTACTTC.

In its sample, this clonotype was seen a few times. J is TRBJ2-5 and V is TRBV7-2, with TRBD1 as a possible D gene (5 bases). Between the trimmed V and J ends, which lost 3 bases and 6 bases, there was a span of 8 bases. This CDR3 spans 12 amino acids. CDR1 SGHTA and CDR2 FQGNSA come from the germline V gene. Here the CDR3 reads CASSLGLQTQYF. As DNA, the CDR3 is TGTGCCAGCAGCTTGGGGCTGCAGACCCAGTACTTC. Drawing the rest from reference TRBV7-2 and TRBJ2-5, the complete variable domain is GAGVSQSPSNKVTEKGKDVELRCDPISGHTALYWYRQSLGQGLEFLIYFQGNSAPDKSGLPSDRFSAERTGGSVSTLTIQRTQQEDSAVYLCASSLGLQTQYFGPGTRLLVL.

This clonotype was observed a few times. The chain's CDR3 is CSVEVQPSRGSQETQYF. For the CDR3, the DNA is TGCAGCGTTGAAGTTCAGCCGAGTAGGGGGTCCCAAGAGACCCAGTACTTC. The chain joins TRBV29-1 to TRBJ2-5, with D perhaps TRBD1 (6 bases). Per germline, CDR1 SQVTM and CDR2 ANQGSEA. V was trimmed by 1 base and J by 1 base, leaving 19 bases between them. This CDR3 comprises 17 residues.

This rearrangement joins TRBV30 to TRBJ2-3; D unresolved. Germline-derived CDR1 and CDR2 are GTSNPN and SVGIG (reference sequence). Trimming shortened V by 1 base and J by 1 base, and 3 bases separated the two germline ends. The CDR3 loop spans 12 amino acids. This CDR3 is CAWSAGTDTQYF. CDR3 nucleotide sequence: TGTGCCTGGAGTGCGGGCACAGATACGCAGTATTTT.

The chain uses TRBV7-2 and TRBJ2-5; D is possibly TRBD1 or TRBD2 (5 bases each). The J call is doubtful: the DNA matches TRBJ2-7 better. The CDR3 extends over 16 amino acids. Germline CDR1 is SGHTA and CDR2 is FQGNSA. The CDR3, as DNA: TGTGCCAGCAGCTTAGGGGGGTTGTTGGTAGCTGACGAGCAGTACTTC. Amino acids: CASSLGGLLVADEQYF.

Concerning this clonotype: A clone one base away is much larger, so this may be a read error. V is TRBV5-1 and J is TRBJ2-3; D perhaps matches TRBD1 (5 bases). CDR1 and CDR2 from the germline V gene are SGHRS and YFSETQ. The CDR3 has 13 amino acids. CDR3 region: CAGRSGARDTQYF. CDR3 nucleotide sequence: TGCGCCGGCAGAAGTGGGGCGAGAGATACGCAGTATTTT.